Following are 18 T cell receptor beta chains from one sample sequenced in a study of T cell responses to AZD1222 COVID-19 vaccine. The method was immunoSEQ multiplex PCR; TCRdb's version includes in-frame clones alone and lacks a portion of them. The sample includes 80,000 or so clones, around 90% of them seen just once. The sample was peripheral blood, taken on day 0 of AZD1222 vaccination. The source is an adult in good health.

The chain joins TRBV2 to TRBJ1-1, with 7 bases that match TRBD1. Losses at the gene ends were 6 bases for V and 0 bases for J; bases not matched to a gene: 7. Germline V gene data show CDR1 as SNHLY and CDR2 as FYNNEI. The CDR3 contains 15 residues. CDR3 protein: CASRKQGTMNTEAFF. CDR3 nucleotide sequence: TGTGCCAGCAGAAAACAGGGGACCATGAACACTGAAGCTTTCTTT.

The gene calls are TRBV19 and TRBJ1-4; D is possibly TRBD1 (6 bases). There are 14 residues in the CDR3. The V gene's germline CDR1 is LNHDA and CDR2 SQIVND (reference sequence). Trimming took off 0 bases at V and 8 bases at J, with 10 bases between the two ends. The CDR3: CASSIDRGREKLFF. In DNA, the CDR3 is TGTGCCAGTAGTATAGATCGGGGGCGGGAAAAACTGTTTTTT.

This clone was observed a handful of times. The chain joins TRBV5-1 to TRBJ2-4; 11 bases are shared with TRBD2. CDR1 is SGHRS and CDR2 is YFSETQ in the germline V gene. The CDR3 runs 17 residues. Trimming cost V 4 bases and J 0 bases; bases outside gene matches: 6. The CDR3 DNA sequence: TGCGCCAGCAGCACGGGACTAGCGGAGGTAGCCAAAAACATTCAGTACTTC. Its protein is CASSTGLAEVAKNIQYF.

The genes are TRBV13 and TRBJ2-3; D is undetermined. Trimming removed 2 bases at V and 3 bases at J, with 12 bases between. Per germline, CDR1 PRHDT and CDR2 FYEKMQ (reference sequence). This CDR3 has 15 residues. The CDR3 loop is CASSLSLVGTDTQYF. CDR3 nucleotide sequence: TGTGCCAGCAGCTTAAGCTTGGTCGGTACAGATACGCAGTATTTT.

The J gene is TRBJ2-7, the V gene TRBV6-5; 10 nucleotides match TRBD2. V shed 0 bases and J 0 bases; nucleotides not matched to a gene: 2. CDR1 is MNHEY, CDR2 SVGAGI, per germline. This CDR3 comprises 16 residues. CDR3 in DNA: TGTGCCAGCAGTTACTCACCTAGCGGGAGCTCCTACGAGCAGTACTTC. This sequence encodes CASSYSPSGSSYEQYF.

DNA of the CDR3: TGTGCCAGCAGTCCAAGTCCAGCCCCCTACGAGCAGTACTTC. It codes for CASSPSPAPYEQYF. The chain couples TRBV3-1 (or the pseudogene TRBV3-2) to TRBJ2-7, with D unclear. CDR3 size: 14 residues. Germline V lookup: CDR1 LGHDT, CDR2 YNNKEL (reference sequence). V was shortened by 6 bases and J by 2 bases, with 14 bases between the two germline ends.

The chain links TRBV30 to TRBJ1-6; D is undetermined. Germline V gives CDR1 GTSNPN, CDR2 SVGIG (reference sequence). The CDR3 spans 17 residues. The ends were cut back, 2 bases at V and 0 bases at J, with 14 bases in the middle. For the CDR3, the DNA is TGTGCCTGGAGTCCCCCCGTGGGAGGCTCCTATAATTCACCCCTCCACTTT. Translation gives CAWSPPVGGSYNSPLHF. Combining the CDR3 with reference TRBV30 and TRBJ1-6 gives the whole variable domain SQTIHQWPATLVQPVGSPLSLECTVEGTSNPNLYWYRQAAGRGLQLLFYSVGIGQISSEVPQNLSASRPQDRQFILSSKKLLLSDSGFYLCAWSPPVGGSYNSPLHFGNGTRLTVT.

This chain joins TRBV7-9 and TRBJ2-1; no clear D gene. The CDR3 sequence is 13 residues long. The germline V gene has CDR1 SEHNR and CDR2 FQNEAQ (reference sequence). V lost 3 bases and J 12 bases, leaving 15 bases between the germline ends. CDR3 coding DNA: TGTGCCAGCAGCTTCAAGGTCGAGTTGGGGCAGTTCTTC. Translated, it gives CASSFKVELGQFF.

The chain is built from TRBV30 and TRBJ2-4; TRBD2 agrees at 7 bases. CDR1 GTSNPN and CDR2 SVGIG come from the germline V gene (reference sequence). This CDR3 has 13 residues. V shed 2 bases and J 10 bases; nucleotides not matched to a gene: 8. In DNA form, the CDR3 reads TGTGCCTGGAGTATGGGACTAAACTCGATTCAGTACTTC. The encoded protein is CAWSMGLNSIQYF.

The CDR3 region has the DNA TGTGCCAGCAGTTCGTCACGGGTTAACTATGGCTACACCTTC. This gives the protein CASSSSRVNYGYTF. The chain uses TRBV6-6 and TRBJ1-2, with no clear D. In germline, CDR1 is MNHNY, CDR2 SVGAGI (reference sequence). The CDR3 has 14 residues. The ends were cut back, 4 bases at V and 1 base at J, with 10 bases in the middle.

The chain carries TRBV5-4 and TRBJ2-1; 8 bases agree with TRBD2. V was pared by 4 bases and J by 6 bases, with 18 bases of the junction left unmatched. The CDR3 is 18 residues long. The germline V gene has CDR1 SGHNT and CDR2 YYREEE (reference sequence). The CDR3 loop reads CASSVGRLLADQVNEQFF. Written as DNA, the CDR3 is TGTGCCAGCAGCGTTGGTCGCTTACTAGCGGACCAGGTCAATGAGCAGTTCTTC.

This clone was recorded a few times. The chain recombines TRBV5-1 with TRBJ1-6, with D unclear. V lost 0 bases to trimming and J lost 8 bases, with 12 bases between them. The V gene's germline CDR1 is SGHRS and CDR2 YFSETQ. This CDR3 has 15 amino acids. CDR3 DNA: TGCGCCAGCAGCTTGGGCCTTTCCGGCGATTCACCCCTCCACTTT. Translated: CASSLGLSGDSPLHF.

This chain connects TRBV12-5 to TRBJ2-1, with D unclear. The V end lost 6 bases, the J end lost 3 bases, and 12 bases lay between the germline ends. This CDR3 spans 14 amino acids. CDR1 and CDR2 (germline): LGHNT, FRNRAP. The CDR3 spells CASGMNPSYNEQFF. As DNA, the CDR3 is TGTGCTAGTGGCATGAACCCCAGCTACAATGAGCAGTTCTTC.

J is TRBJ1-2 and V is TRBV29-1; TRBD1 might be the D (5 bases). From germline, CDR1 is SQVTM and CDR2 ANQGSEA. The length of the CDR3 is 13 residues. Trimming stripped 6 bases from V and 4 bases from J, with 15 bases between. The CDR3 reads CSVKMGGSYGYTF. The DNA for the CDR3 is TGCAGCGTAAAGATGGGGGGTAGCTATGGCTACACCTTC. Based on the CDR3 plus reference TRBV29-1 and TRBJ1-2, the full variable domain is SAVISQKPSRDICQRGTSLTIQCQVDSQVTMMFWYRQQPGQSLTLIATANQGSEATYESGFVIDKFPISRPNLTFSTLTVSNMSPEDSSIYLCSVKMGGSYGYTFGSGTRLTVV.

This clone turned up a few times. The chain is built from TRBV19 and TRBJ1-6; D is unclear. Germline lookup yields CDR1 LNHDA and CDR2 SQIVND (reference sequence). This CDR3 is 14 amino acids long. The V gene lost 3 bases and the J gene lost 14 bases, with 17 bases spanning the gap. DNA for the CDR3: TGTGCCAGTAGTATCCGGGATGTCCAAGGAGCCCTCCACTTT. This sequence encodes CASSIRDVQGALHF.

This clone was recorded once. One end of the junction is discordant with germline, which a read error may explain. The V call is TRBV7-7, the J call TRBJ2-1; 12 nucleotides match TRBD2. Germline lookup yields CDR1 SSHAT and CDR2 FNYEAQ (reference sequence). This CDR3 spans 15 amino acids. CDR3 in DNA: TGTGCTAGCAGCCTCGGACTAGCGGGGAACGATGAGCAGTTCTTC. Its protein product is CASSLGLAGNDEQFF.

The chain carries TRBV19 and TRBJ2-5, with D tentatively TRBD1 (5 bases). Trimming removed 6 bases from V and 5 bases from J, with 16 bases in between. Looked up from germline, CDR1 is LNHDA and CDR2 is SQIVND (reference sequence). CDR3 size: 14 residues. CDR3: CASSLTQGGETQYF. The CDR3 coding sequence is TGTGCCAGTAGCTTGACGCAGGGTGGGGAGACCCAGTACTTC.

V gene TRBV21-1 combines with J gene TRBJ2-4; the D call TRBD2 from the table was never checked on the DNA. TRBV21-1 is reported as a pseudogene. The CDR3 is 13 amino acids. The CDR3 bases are TGTGCCGGCCAAAGGATAGCCCAAAACATTCAGTACTTC. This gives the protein CAGQRIAQNIQYF.